These 4 T cell receptor beta chains were all obtained from the same sample, sequenced in a study of cytomegalovirus exposure and HLA in healthy donors. The PCR made use of 60 Vbeta and 13 Jbeta primers. Generated by immunoSEQ multiplex PCR, the TCRdb table keeps only in-frame clones and is missing some. In the table there are roughly 120,000 clones, around 74% of which are singletons. Sequenced input: PBMCs. These receptor sequences come from a man younger than 40 in good health and CMV-seropositive.

This clone appeared a single time. J is TRBJ2-3 and V is TRBV28, with D hard to call. Germline V gene data show CDR1 as MDHEN and CDR2 as SYDVKM. The CDR3 is 13 amino acids. V was clipped by 5 bases and J by 0 bases, with 6 bases between them. The CDR3 nucleotides read TGTGCCAGCAGTAGCGCTAGCACAGATACGCAGTATTTT. Translated: CASSSASTDTQYF.

This clone was picked up one time. The chain employs TRBV19 and TRBJ1-5; 9 bases align to TRBD1. The ends lost 5 bases at V and 10 bases at J; junction bases unmatched: 9. CDR3 length: 14 residues. The germline CDR1 and CDR2 sequences are LNHDA and SQIVND (reference sequence). Here the CDR3 DNA reads TGTGCCAGTAGTTGGACAGGGGCGCAACCTCCCCAGCATTTT. Protein: CASSWTGAQPPQHF.

This clone was seen a single time. The chain employs TRBV9 and TRBJ1-2; 7 bases map to TRBD1. CDR1 and CDR2 from the germline V gene are SGDLS and YYNGEE. Trimming at V came to 2 bases and at J to 4 bases, leaving 2 bases not matched to a gene. The CDR3 sequence is 13 residues long. The DNA for the CDR3 is TGTGCCAGCAGCGTCGGACAGGCCTATGGCTACACCTTC. Its translation is CASSVGQAYGYTF. Full variable domain (remainder filled in from reference TRBV9 and TRBJ1-2): DSGVTQTPKHLITATGQRVTLRCSPRSGDLSVYWYQQSLDQGLQFLIQYYNGEERAKGNILERFSAQQFPDLHSELNLSSLELGDSALYFCASSVGQAYGYTFGSGTRLTVV.

This chain uses TRBV28 with TRBJ1-5, with D perhaps TRBD1 (6 bases). The length of the CDR3 is 14 residues. The germline gives CDR1 MDHEN, CDR2 SYDVKM. V was clipped by 2 bases and J by 8 bases, with 13 bases between them. CDR3 nucleotide sequence: TGTGCCAGCAGTTTAGGTACAGGGAGAGAGCCCCAGCATTTT. It yields the protein CASSLGTGREPQHF.